The clone carrying this T cell receptor (beta chain) appeared once. These data are taken from a study of blood T cell repertoires in COVID-19. Measured with immunoSEQ multiplex PCR; TCRdb has only the in-frame clones, and not every one. The sample shows roughly 500,000 clones, 88% of them seen only once. V was trimmed by 5 bases and J by 0 bases, leaving 13 bases between them. The CDR3 contains 15 residues. CDR1 is SGHVS, CDR2 FNYEAQ, per germline. The TCR originated in a woman aged 40 to 50 who had recovered from COVID-19. V is TRBV7-6 and J is TRBJ2-5, with a tentative D call TRBD2 (5 bases). Sequenced: PBMCs or T cells enriched from blood (not recorded which). CDR3 DNA sequence: TGTGCCAGCAGCCCCGGGGTTGGGTACCAAGAGACCCAGTACTTC. Its translation: CASSPGVGYQETQYF.